This T cell receptor (beta chain) was identified during a study of T cells after yellow fever vaccination. Note on this clonotype: What it binds is not known.

Template switching by 5'RACE produced TCR cDNA, adding a universal primer site and UMIs. A single record per CDR3 protein comes from TCRdb applying MiXCR to the 5' RACE reads. The sample has 500,000 to 650,000 distinct CDR3 sequences, about a sixth seen once; the top ten hold roughly 17%. The V end was cut by 8 bases, the J end by 6 bases, with 13 bases between. The CDR3 has 13 amino acids. Overall study findings and caveats: Booster samples showed a return of most primary-vaccination clones (about 96% CD4, approximately 88% CD8).

This receptor was identified in a man aged 18 to 35 who received the YFV17D yellow fever vaccine. The V call is TRBV12-3 or TRBV12-4, the J call TRBJ2-2; a weak D match, TRBD1 (6 bases). Sequenced material: PBMCs, taken 5 days after the first yellow fever vaccination. The CDR3 here is CASHKGGSGELFF. DNA of the CDR3: TGTGCCAGCCATAAAGGGGGTTCCGGGGAGCTGTTTTTT.